The 3 T cell receptor beta chains presented below share a single source sample, sequenced in a study of metastatic and nonmetastatic thyroid tumors (TCRdb year 2020). Before undergoing thyroid surgery, none of the patients had been given any kind of treatment. The library relied on PCR. The sample was run on an Illumina HiSeq 4000. The public reads were quality trimmed at Q25 with fastp and then assembled into clones with MiXCR by TCRdb, keeping productive beta chains. Here the sample has tens of thousands of clones; about an eighth occur a single time. Roughly 10% of the sample goes to the ten largest clones. Sequencing was performed on blood. These receptor sequences come from a female donor with papillary thyroid cancer or a benign thyroid nodule (not recorded which). Some clones in this sample may be carry-over from other donors' samples.

This clone has at least ten counts. The chain combines TRBV29-1 with TRBJ1-1; 7 bases fit TRBD1. This CDR3 is built from 13 residues. CDR1 and CDR2 from the germline V gene are SQVTM and ANQGSEA. After removal of 7 bases from V and 1 base from J, the junction contained 6 bases not matched to a gene. In DNA, the CDR3 is TGCAGCGCCACCGGACAGGCGAACACTGAAGCTTTCTTT. Residues: CSATGQANTEAFF.

This clone has ten or more counts. The chain has TRBV9 and TRBJ2-7; 7 nucleotides align to TRBD2. In germline, CDR1 is SGDLS, CDR2 YYNGEE. This CDR3 region has 14 residues. With 4 bases clipped from V and 6 bases from J, the junction kept 10 bases outside the gene matches. CDR3 sequence: CASSPGGRGGEQYF. The DNA for the CDR3 is TGTGCCAGCAGCCCGGGAGGTCGCGGCGGCGAGCAGTACTTC.

Ten or more counts support this clone. This chain links TRBV5-1 with TRBJ2-5, with D perhaps TRBD2 (5 bases). CDR3 length: 14 residues. The V end lost 1 base, the J end lost 5 bases, and 12 bases lay between the germline ends. Per germline, CDR1 SGHRS and CDR2 YFSETQ. CDR3 coding DNA: TGCGCCAGCAGCTTGAGAGGGTTTGGGGAGACCCAGTACTTC. Amino acid sequence: CASSLRGFGETQYF.